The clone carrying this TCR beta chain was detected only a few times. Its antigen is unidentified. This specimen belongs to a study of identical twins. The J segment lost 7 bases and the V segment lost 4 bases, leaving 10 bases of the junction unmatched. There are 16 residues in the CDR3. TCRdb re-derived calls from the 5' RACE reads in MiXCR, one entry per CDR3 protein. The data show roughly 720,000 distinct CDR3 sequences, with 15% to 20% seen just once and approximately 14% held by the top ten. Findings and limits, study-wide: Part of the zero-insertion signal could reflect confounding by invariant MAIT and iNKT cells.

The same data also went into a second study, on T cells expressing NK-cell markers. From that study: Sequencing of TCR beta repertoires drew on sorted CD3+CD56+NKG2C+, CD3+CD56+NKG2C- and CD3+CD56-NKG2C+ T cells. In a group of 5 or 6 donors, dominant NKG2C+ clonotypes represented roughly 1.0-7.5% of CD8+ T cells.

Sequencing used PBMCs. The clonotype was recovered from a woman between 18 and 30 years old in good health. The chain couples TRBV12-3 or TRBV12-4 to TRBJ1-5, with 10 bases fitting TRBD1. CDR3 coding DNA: TGTGCCAGCAGTTCTGACAGGGGGCAGGCGGGACAGCCCCAGCATTTT. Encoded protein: CASSSDRGQAGQPQHF.